This T cell receptor beta chain derives from a study of control samples from healthy donors and cancer patients. Per the germline V gene, CDR1 is MNHEY and CDR2 is SVGEGT. V shed 6 bases and J shed 1 base, with 9 bases lying between them. This CDR3 is built from 13 residues. Here immunoSEQ multiplex PCR was the method, and the copy in TCRdb shows in-frame clones only, minus some. The sample yields roughly 400,000 clones, approximately 92% seen once. Source material: PBMCs. The chain carries TRBV6-2 or TRBV6-3 and TRBJ1-1, with TRBD1 as a possible D gene (5 bases). This sequence originates from a man aged 35-49 years with head and neck cancer. In DNA form, the CDR3 reads TGTGCCAGCAGCAACAGGAGGAACACTGAAGCTTTCTTT. The encoded protein is CASSNRRNTEAFF.